The 14 T cell receptor beta chains in this list originate from one sample, sequenced in a study of T-cell memory formation after mild COVID-19. TCRdb reprocessed the 5' RACE reads with MiXCR, giving one entry per CDR3 protein. Among 350,000 or so distinct CDR3 sequences listed, roughly 20% were seen once. The sample taken for sequencing was PBMCs or a T cell subset sorted from them (not recorded which). Every receptor here comes from a man between 18 and 29 years old who had mild COVID-19 (a few samples of this study predate the infection). Cell type and time point are not known.

This clonotype occurred a few times. Here the CDR3 reads CASRADRGTHQPQHF. In DNA, the CDR3 is TGTGCCAGTAGGGCCGACAGGGGCACGCATCAGCCCCAGCATTTT. V is TRBV19 and J is TRBJ1-5, with 8 bases identical to TRBD1. CDR3 length equals 15 residues. In germline, CDR1 is LNHDA, CDR2 SQIVND (reference sequence). Trimming removed 6 bases from V and 5 bases from J; junction bases left unmatched: 9.

The chain employs TRBV7-2 and TRBJ2-1; D gene uncertain. Trimming left V 4 bases short and J 6 bases short, with 10 bases between. The CDR3 loop spans 13 amino acids. The germline gives CDR1 SGHTA, CDR2 FQGNSA. The CDR3 DNA sequence: TGTGCCAGCAGCTCTCCCGTAGCCAATGAGCAGTTCTTC. Its protein is CASSSPVANEQFF.

There are a few counts of this clonotype. The rearrangement uses TRBV3-1 and TRBJ1-5; 10 bases map to TRBD1. Per germline, CDR1 LGHDT and CDR2 YNNKEL (reference sequence). The CDR3 runs 16 residues. Unmatched junction bases numbered 7, after V lost 2 bases and J lost 6 bases. CDR3 sequence (DNA): TGTGCCAGCAGCCAAATGACAGGGGGCCAGGGTCAGCCCCAGCATTTT. It translates to CASSQMTGGQGQPQHF.

This clonotype was found many times. The chain recombines TRBV29-1 with TRBJ1-2; D not certain. This CDR3 comprises 14 residues. The germline V and J ends were trimmed by 1 base and 2 bases, with 11 bases remaining between them. The germline V gene encodes CDR1 SQVTM and CDR2 ANQGSEA. CDR3 nucleotides: TGCAGCGTTGAAGCAGGAGTAATGAACTATGGCTACACCTTC. Its translation: CSVEAGVMNYGYTF.

The V call is TRBV14, the J call TRBJ1-1; tentatively, D is TRBD1 (5 bases). With 7 bases removed from V and 0 bases from J, the gap between germline ends came to 24 bases. Germline V lookup: CDR1 SGHDN, CDR2 FVKESK. The CDR3 runs 18 residues. The CDR3 bases are TGTGCCAGCAAACCCCCGGGCGGGGCTTGGATCGTGAACACTGAAGCTTTCTTT. Residues: CASKPPGGAWIVNTEAFF.

This clonotype was detected only a few times. V gene TRBV7-9 combines with J gene TRBJ2-1, with TRBD2 matching 12 bases. The CDR3 sequence is 15 residues long. The V and J ends lost 3 bases and 9 bases, in that order; junction bases with no gene match: 6. Germline CDR1 and CDR2: SEHNR and FQNEAQ (reference sequence). The CDR3 DNA is TGTGCCAGCAGCTTGACTAGCGGGGGTTTCAGTGAGCAGTTCTTC. This encodes CASSLTSGGFSEQFF.

This clonotype was recorded only once. This sequence joins TRBV4-3 and TRBJ2-1; 10 bases are a match to TRBD2. The junction had 6 bases not matched to a gene; V was cut back by 0 bases and J by 4 bases. Germline V gene data show CDR1 as LGHNA and CDR2 as YSLEER. The CDR3 contains 17 residues. CDR3: CASSQERLAGEYNEQFF. The DNA of the CDR3 is TGCGCCAGCAGCCAAGAACGGCTAGCGGGGGAATACAATGAGCAGTTCTTC.

This sequence joins TRBV5-1 and TRBJ2-7; no clear D. Germline lookup yields CDR1 SGHRS and CDR2 YFSETQ. Trimming removed 0 bases at V and 4 bases at J, with 11 bases between. CDR3 length: 14 residues. In nucleotides, the CDR3 is TGCGCCAGCAGCTTGGTCGGCAGGCGATACGAGCAGTACTTC. It encodes CASSLVGRRYEQYF. The full variable domain, in which reference TRBV5-1 and TRBJ2-7 provide the parts outside the CDR3, is KAGVTQTPRYLIKTRGQQVTLSCSPISGHRSVSWYQQTPGQGLQFLFEYFSETQRNKGNFPGRFSGRQFSNSRSEMNVSTLELGDSALYLCASSLVGRRYEQYFGPGTRLTVT.

J is TRBJ1-5 and V is TRBV7-2, with unresolved D. Germline CDR1 and CDR2: SGHTA and FQGNSA. V gave up 5 bases and J gave up 2 bases, with 13 bases separating them. The CDR3 consists of 15 residues. The CDR3 DNA reads as TGTGCCAGCAGCAAGAATCCCGCGGGCAATCAGCCCCAGCATTTT. Translated: CASSKNPAGNQPQHF.

This sequence joins TRBV4-3 and TRBJ2-2, with D unclear. V was trimmed by 4 bases and J by 4 bases, leaving 7 bases between them. Germline CDR1 and CDR2: LGHNA and YSLEER. CDR3 size: 13 residues. CDR3 sequence: CASSPPRTGELFF. For the CDR3, the DNA is TGCGCCAGCAGCCCCCCTCGCACCGGGGAGCTGTTTTTT.

The sample holds a few counts of this clonotype. This CDR3 is CASSHSWTDEQFF. The DNA for the CDR3 is TGCGCCAGCAGCCATTCCTGGACTGATGAGCAGTTCTTC. V usage is TRBV4-1 and J usage is TRBJ2-1; tentative D call: TRBD2 (5 bases). V gave up 3 bases and J gave up 8 bases, with 11 bases separating them. The CDR3 has 13 amino acids. CDR1 MGHRA and CDR2 YSYEKL come from the germline V gene.

This clonotype was counted ten times or more. V usage is TRBV28 and J usage is TRBJ1-5, with D uncertain. V was shortened by 5 bases and J by 4 bases, with 18 bases between the two germline ends. CDR1 is MDHEN, CDR2 SYDVKM, per germline. This CDR3 has 16 residues. Written as DNA, the CDR3 is TGTGCCAGCAGTAGAAGGCAGCCCCTTTCTAATCAGCCCCAGCATTTT. Amino acids: CASSRRQPLSNQPQHF.

This clonotype was detected many times. As DNA, the CDR3 is TGTGCCAGCAGCTTAGGCCCTGGCACAGATACGCAGTATTTT. It codes for CASSLGPGTDTQYF. The genes are TRBV7-3 and TRBJ2-3, with unresolved D. CDR3 length: 14 amino acids. Germline V lookup: CDR1 SGHTA, CDR2 FQGTGA. The V gene lost 2 bases and the J gene lost 1 base, with 7 bases spanning the gap. Variable domain in full (rest from reference TRBV7-3 and TRBJ2-3): GAGVSQTPSNKVTEKGKYVELRCDPISGHTALYWYRQSLGQGPEFLIYFQGTGAADDSGLPNDRFFAVRPEGSVSTLKIQRTERGDSAVYLCASSLGPGTDTQYFGPGTRLTVL.

This chain uses TRBV20-1 with TRBJ1-6; 7 nucleotides agree with TRBD1. The CDR3 sequence is 14 residues long. Germline V gives CDR1 DFQATT, CDR2 SNEGSKA (reference sequence). J was trimmed by 8 bases and V by 2 bases; bases with no gene match: 6. The CDR3 spells CSARLTGVHSPLHF. DNA of the CDR3: TGCAGTGCTAGATTAACAGGGGTCCATTCACCCCTCCACTTT.